This TCR beta chain was found in a study of cytomegalovirus exposure and HLA in healthy donors. As to this clone: The antigen is not known.

Study-level findings and limits: Later analysis associated a missense DCLRE1C variant with TCR beta V- and J-gene trimming. In a later analysis, most CMV-associated TCR beta chains appeared HLA-restricted.

At sampling all donors were nominally healthy, likely with unrecorded immune exposures. V lost 6 bases and J 1 base, leaving 9 bases between the germline ends. CDR1 is LNHDA and CDR2 is SQIVND in the germline V gene (reference sequence). The CDR3 sequence is 13 residues long. 60 Vbeta and 13 Jbeta primers were used in PCR. Sequenced by immunoSEQ multiplex PCR; TCRdb stores in-frame clones only, minus some. In the table there are some 150,000 clones, 80% to 90% of which are singletons. Source material: PBMCs. The V gene is TRBV19, the J gene TRBJ1-1, with a tentative D call TRBD1 (6 bases). This TCR came from a man between 50 and 59 years old in good health and CMV-seropositive. The CDR3 spells CASRWTANTEAFF. CDR3 in DNA: TGTGCCAGTAGATGGACAGCGAACACTGAAGCTTTCTTT.